The clone carrying this T cell receptor (beta chain) came up a few times. The antigen is undetermined. The germline V gene encodes CDR1 LGHDT and CDR2 YNNKEL (reference sequence). The CDR3 length is 16 residues. Trimming left V 4 bases short and J 2 bases short, with 16 bases between. The sample belongs to a study of CD8 T cells in ankylosing spondylitis. By quantitative 5'-RACE with molecular barcodes, the TCR beta libraries were made. From the 5' RACE reads, TCRdb called clonotypes with MiXCR, one entry per CDR3 protein. The sample has roughly 91,000 distinct CDR3 sequences; about 7.7% are singletons. Study conclusions and caveats: Reports say disease-linked clones showed up significantly more in matched ankylosing spondylitis synovial fluid.

This clonotype was sampled from a male donor with ankylosing spondylitis or in good health (not recorded which). The rearrangement joins TRBV3-1 to TRBJ2-3; no clear D. The sequenced sample was blood, either unsorted or a sorted T cell fraction (not recorded which). This chain's CDR3 is CASSPQRGSPTDTQYF. CDR3 DNA: TGTGCCAGCAGCCCCCAGCGTGGGTCCCCCACAGATACGCAGTATTTT.